This T cell receptor (beta chain) was identified in a study of blood T cell repertoires in COVID-19. As for the study in general: Italy, Spain and the United States were the sources of the convalescent and acute COVID-19 samples. Sources were T cells, B-cell-depleted T cells, or PBMCs; the material itself was cDNA or gDNA.

The table came from immunoSEQ multiplex PCR; TCRdb's copy has only in-frame clones and leaves some out. The profile shows about 340,000 clones, about 88% of them singletons. Seattle patients were enrolled during active infection and followed longitudinally. The ends were cut back, 4 bases at V and 7 bases at J, with 16 bases in the middle. The CDR3 extends over 14 amino acids. From germline, CDR1 is SNHLY and CDR2 FYNNEI. The clonotype originates from a woman in her sixties or seventies with COVID-19, enrolled during active disease. The chain combines TRBV2 with TRBJ1-2, with D maybe TRBD1 (6 bases). The source material was peripheral blood. Written as DNA, the CDR3 is TGTGCCAGCAGTGGTAGCAGGGAACAGGGTGGCTACACCTTC. Translated: CASSGSREQGGYTF. Using reference TRBV2 and TRBJ1-2 for the parts outside the CDR3, the full variable domain is EPEVTQTPSHQVTQMGQEVILRCVPISNHLYFYWYRQILGQKVEFLVSFYNNEISEKSEIFDDQFSVERPDGSNFTLKIRSTKLEDSAMYFCASSGSREQGGYTFGSGTRLTVV.